This section outlines one TCR beta chain sequence together with its context. Compared with germline, one end of the junction differs, possibly owing to a read error. Germline V gene lookup returns CDR1 SEHNR and CDR2 FQNEAQ (reference sequence). The CDR3 length is 17 residues. Only in-frame clones appear in the TCRdb table, and some are missing; sequencing was by immunoSEQ multiplex PCR. The data contain roughly 50,000 clones, just over 90% of them singletons. The sample originates from a study of technical replicates of blood from several donors. Sequenced: PBMCs. The J gene is TRBJ2-3, the V gene TRBV7-9, with 9 bases lining up with TRBD2. This TCR was recovered from a human donor in good health. Some clones in this sample may be carry-over from other donors' samples. CDR3 coding DNA: TGCGCCAGCAGCCACTCAGCCTTAGCGGGAGTAGCGGATACGCAGTATTTT. This sequence encodes CASSHSALAGVADTQYF.